This TCR beta chain appears in the sequencing data of a study of T cell responses to AZD1222 COVID-19 vaccine. The study's findings and limits: Spike regions recognized by vaccine-associated CD4 TCRs spanned the protein, led by 160-218 and 743-854. Once two AZD1222 doses were given, Spike-specific TCR breadth and depth went up. Donors in the cohort were predominantly white British and more often female, and clonal diversity was possibly underestimated. As reported, nearly half of all spike-specific TCRs target variant regions that are unmutated.

To note about this clone: Its antigen is unidentified.

The CDR3 extends over 15 amino acids. Germline trimming cut 4 bases from V and 5 bases from J; bases unmatched to any gene: 12. Germline CDR1 reads SQVTM; CDR2 reads ANQGSEA. Using immunoSEQ multiplex PCR, the repertoire was profiled, and TCRdb retains in-frame clones only, with some absent. The sample contains 95,000 to 150,000 clones, less than 95% of which appear only once. The rearrangement joins TRBV29-1 to TRBJ1-2, with 8 bases aligning to TRBD1. The source material was peripheral blood, sampled on day 0 of MenACWY control vaccination. The receptor comes from an adult in good health. CDR3 DNA: TGCAGCGTTGTGGAGGGGACAGGTTCGGGGTATGGCTACACCTTC. It encodes CSVVEGTGSGYGYTF.